This T cell receptor beta chain was identified in a study of blood T cell repertoires in COVID-19. Looking at the study overall: Donors in the United States, Italy and Spain gave samples during acute or convalescent COVID-19. The analysed material was cDNA or gDNA that came from T cells, B-cell-depleted T cells, or PBMCs.

In the authors' workflow: Nucleated cell number was recorded as an estimate derived from reference gene primer amplification. TCRdb's table, derived via immunoSEQ multiplex PCR, lists solely in-frame clones and lacks some. The D gene and trimming were derived from the DNA, and the V and J assignments and clone size from that table. This sample yields under 250,000 clones, of which around 83% are seen a single time; more than 9% belongs to the top ten. Germline CDR1 SGHKS, CDR2 YYEKEE (reference sequence). There are 15 residues in the CDR3. V dropped 0 bases and J dropped 7; count of bases not matched to a gene: 5. This clone was observed a handful of times.

This rearrangement joins TRBV5-5 to TRBJ1-4; 8 bases map to TRBD1. The TCR sequence derives from a man aged 50-60 years with active or convalescent COVID-19. The source material was peripheral blood. The CDR3 spells CASSLVTGVGEKLFF. CDR3 in DNA: TGTGCCAGCAGCTTGGTGACAGGGGTGGGTGAAAAACTGTTTTTT.